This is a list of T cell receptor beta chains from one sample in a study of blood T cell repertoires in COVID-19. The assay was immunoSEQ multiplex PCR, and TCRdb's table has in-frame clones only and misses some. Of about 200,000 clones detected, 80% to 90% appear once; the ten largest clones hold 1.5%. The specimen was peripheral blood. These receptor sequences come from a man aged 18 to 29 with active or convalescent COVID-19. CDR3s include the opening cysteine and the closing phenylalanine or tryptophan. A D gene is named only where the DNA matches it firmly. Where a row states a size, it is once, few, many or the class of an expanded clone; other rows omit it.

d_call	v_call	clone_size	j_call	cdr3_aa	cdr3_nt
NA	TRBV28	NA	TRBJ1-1	CASSLRTPGAFF	TGTGCCAGCAGTCTACGTACGCCAGGGGCTTTCTTT
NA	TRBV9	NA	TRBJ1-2	CASSVATGDYGYTF	TGTGCCAGCAGCGTAGCTACGGGGGACTATGGCTACACCTTC
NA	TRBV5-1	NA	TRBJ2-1	CASSFSGDNEQFF	TGCGCCAGCAGCTTTTCAGGGGACAATGAGCAGTTCTTC
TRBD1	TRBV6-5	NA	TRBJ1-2	CASSPQTTGRGYTF	TGTGCCAGCAGTCCCCAGACGACAGGGCGCGGCTACACCTTC
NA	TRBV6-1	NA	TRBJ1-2	CASSDLGEGNGYTF	TGTGCCAGCAGTGATTTGGGGGAGGGAAACGGCTACACCTTC
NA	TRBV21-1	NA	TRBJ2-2	CASSFNRYTGELFF	TGTGCCAGCAGCTTTAACAGATACACCGGGGAGCTGTTTTTT
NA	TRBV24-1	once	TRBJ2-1	CATSAPGLDNEQFF	TGTGCCACCAGTGCCCCGGGACTGGACAATGAGCAGTTCTTC
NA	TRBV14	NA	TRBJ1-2	CASSQDYSYGYTF	TGTGCCAGCAGCCAAGATTATAGCTATGGCTACACCTTC
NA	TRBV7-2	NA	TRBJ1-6	CASSPPDSPLHF	TGTGCCAGCAGCCCCCCGGATTCACCCCTCCACTTT
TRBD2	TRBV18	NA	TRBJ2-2	CASSRETSTANTGELFF	TGTGCCAGCTCACGCGAGACTAGCACCGCGAACACCGGGGAGCTGTTTTTT
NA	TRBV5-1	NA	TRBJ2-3	CASRDDKSFGGEFTDTQYF	TGCGCCAGCAGGGATGACAAGTCTTTCGGGGGAGAGTTCACAGATACGCAGTATTTT
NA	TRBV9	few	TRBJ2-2	CASSVDAWGANTGELFF	TGTGCCAGCAGCGTAGATGCGTGGGGGGCGAACACCGGGGAGCTGTTTTTT
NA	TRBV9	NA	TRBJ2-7	CASSVGSESSYEQYF	TGTGCCAGCAGCGTAGGTAGCGAGAGCTCCTACGAGCAGTACTTC
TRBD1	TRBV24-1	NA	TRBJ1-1	CATRRDRASEAFF	TGTGCCACCAGAAGGGACAGGGCAAGTGAAGCTTTCTTT
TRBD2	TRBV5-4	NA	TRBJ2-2	CASSLIAGAPNTGELFF	TGTGCCAGCAGCTTGATAGCGGGGGCCCCGAACACCGGGGAGCTGTTTTTT
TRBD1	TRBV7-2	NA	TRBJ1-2	CASSRPGQEGNYGYTF	TGTGCCAGCAGCAGACCTGGACAGGAAGGAAACTATGGCTACACCTTC
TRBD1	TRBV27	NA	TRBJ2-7	CASSFGRDSSYEQYF	TGTGCCAGCAGTTTCGGCCGGGACAGCTCCTACGAGCAGTACTTC
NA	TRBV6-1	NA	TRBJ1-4	CASSEVGGVEKLFF	TGTGCCAGCAGTGAAGTAGGAGGTGTCGAAAAACTGTTTTTT
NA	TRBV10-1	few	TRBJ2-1	CASSEEGGGQAAQFF	TGCGCCAGCAGTGAGGAGGGAGGGGGACAGGCGGCGCAGTTCTTC
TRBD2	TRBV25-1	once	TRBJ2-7	CASKMTSGSYEQYF	TGTGCCAGCAAAATGACTAGCGGATCCTACGAGCAGTACTTC
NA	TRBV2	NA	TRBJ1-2	CASSEAGRGVYGYTF	TGTGCCAGCAGTGAAGCGGGCAGGGGTGTCTATGGCTACACCTTC
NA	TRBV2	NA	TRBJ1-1	CASSEGGVNTEAFF	TGTGCCAGCAGTGAAGGGGGGGTGAACACTGAAGCTTTCTTT
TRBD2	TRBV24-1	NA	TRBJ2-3	CATSDPTSGYTDTQYF	TGTGCCACCAGTGACCCCACTAGCGGATACACAGATACGCAGTATTTT
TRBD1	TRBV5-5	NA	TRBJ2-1	CASSLVVFTGAYNEQFF	TGTGCCAGCAGCTTGGTGGTGTTCACAGGGGCCTACAATGAGCAGTTCTTC
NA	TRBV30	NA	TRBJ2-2	CAWSVRAGSGELFF	TGTGCCTGGAGTGTACGGGCGGGATCCGGGGAGCTGTTTTTT
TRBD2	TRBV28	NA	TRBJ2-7	CASSSTGLAGAYEQYF	TGTGCCAGCAGTTCGACTGGACTAGCGGGCGCCTACGAGCAGTACTTC
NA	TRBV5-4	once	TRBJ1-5	CASSYDRNQPQHF	TGTGCCAGCAGCTATGACAGGAATCAGCCCCAGCATTTT
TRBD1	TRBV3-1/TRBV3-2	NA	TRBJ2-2	CASSPDRVRAGELFF	TGTGCCAGCAGCCCTGACAGGGTACGGGCCGGGGAGCTGTTTTTT
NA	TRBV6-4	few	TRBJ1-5	CASSEKTDYNQPQHF	TGTGCCAGCAGTGAAAAGACAGATTACAATCAGCCCCAGCATTTT
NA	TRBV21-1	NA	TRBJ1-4	CASSKVETQGWTNEKLFF	TGTGCCAGCAGCAAAGTCGAAACCCAGGGGTGGACTAATGAAAAACTGTTTTTT
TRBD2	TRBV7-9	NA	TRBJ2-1	CASSFGLAGGIDSYNEQFF	TGTGCCAGCAGCTTTGGACTAGCGGGAGGGATTGACTCCTACAATGAGCAGTTCTTC
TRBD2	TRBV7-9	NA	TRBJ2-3	CASSLRTSGRSTDTQYF	TGTGCCAGCAGCCTCAGGACTAGCGGGAGGAGTACAGATACGCAGTATTTT
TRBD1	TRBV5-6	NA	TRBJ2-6	CASRPGTGTSGANVLTF	TGTGCCAGCAGACCCGGGACAGGGACCTCTGGGGCCAACGTCCTGACTTTC
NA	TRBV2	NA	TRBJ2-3	CASSRETGPKGDTQYF	TGTGCCAGCAGCAGAGAGACAGGACCCAAGGGGGATACGCAGTATTTT
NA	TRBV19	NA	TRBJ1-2	CASSMSANYGYTF	TGTGCCAGTAGTATGTCGGCTAACTATGGCTACACCTTC
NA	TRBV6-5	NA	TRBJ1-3	CASSYSRERGNTIYF	TGTGCCAGCAGTTACTCCCGGGAGCGAGGAAACACCATATATTTT
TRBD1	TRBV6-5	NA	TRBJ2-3	CASSYAGGAQYF	TGTGCCAGCAGTTACGCAGGGGGAGCGCAGTATTTT
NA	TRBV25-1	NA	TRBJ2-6	CASNLGGAGANVLTF	TGTGCCAGCAACCTGGGCGGGGCTGGGGCCAACGTCCTGACTTTC
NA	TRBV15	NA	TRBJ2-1	CATSRDRGTPYNEQFF	TGTGCCACCAGCAGAGATCGGGGGACCCCGTACAATGAGCAGTTCTTC